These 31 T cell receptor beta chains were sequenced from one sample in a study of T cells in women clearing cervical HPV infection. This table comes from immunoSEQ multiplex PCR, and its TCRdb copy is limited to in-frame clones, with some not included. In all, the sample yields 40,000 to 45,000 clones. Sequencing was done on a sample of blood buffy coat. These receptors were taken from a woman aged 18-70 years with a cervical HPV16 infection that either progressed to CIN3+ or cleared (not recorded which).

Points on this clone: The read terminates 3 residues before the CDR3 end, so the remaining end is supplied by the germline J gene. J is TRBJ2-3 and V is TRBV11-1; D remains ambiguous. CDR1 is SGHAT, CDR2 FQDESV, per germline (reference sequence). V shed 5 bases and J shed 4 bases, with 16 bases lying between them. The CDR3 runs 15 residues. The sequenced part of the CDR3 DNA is TGTGCCAGCAGCCAAGAAGGGCAGGTCCCAGATACG. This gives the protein CASSQEGQVPDT. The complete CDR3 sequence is CASSQEGQVPDTQYF.

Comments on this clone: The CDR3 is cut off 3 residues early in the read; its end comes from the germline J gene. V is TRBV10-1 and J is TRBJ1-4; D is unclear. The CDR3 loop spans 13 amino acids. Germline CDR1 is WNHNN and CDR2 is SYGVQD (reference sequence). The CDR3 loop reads CASRQTPNSPLFF. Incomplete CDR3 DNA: TGCGCCAGCAGGCAAACACCCAATTCACCA.

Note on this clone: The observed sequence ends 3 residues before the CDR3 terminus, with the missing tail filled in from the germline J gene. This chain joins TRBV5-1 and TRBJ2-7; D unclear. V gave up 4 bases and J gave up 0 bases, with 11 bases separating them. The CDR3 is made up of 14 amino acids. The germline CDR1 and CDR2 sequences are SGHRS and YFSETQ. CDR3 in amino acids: CASSPWQSSYEQYF. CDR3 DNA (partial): TGCGCCAGCAGCCCGTGGCAAAGCTCCTACGAG.

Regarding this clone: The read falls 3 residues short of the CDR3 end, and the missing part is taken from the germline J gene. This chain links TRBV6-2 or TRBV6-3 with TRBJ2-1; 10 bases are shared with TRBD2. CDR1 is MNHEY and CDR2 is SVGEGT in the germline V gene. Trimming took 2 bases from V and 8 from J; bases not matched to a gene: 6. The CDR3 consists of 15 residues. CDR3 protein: CASSYRLAGDDEQFF. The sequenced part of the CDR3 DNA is TGTGCCAGCAGTTACCGTCTAGCGGGAGACGATGAG.

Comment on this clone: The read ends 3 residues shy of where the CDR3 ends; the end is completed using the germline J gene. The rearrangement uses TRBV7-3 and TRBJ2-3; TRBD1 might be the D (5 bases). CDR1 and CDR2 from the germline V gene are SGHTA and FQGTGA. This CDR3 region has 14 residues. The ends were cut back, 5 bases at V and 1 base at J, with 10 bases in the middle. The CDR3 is CASSAGHGTDTQYF. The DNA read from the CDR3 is TGTGCCAGCAGCGCCGGACACGGCACAGATACG.

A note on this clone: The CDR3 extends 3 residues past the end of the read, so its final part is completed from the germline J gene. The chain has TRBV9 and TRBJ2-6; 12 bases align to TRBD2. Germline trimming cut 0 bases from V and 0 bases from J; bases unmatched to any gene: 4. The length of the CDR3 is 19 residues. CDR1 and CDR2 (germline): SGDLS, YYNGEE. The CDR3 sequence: CASSVALGLAGSGANVLTF. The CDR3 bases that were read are TGTGCCAGCAGCGTAGCCTTGGGACTAGCGGGCTCTGGGGCCAACGTC.

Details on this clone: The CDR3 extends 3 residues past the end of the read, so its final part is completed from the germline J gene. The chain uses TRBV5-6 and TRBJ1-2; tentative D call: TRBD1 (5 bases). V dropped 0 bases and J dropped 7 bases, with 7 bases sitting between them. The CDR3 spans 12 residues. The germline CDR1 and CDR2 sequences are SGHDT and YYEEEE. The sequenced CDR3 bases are TGTGCCAGCAGCTTGGGGGGCTCTGGC. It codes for CASSLGGSG. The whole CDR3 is CASSLGGSGYTF.

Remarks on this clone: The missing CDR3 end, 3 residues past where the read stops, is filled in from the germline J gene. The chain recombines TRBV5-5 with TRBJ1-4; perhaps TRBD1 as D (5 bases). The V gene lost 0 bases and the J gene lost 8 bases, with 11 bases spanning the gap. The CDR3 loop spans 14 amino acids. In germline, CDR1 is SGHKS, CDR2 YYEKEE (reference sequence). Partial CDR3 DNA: TGTGCCAGCAGCTTGGCTTGGGGGGTGGAAAAA. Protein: CASSLAWGVEK. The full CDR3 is CASSLAWGVEKLFF. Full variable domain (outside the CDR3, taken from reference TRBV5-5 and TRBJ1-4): DAGVTQSPTHLIKTRGQQVTLRCSPISGHKSVSWYQQVLGQGPQFIFQYYEKEERGRGNFPDRFSARQFPNYSSELNVNALLLGDSALYLCASSLAWGVEKLFFGSGTQLSVL.

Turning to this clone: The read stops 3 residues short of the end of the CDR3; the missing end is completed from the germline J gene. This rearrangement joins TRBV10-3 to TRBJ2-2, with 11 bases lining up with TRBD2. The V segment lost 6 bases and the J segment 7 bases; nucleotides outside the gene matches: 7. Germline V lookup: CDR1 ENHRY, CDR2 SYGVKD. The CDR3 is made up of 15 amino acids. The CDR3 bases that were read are TGTGCCATCAGCCCGGGACTAGCGGCGGTCGGGGAG. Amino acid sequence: CAISPGLAAVGE. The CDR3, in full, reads CAISPGLAAVGELFF.

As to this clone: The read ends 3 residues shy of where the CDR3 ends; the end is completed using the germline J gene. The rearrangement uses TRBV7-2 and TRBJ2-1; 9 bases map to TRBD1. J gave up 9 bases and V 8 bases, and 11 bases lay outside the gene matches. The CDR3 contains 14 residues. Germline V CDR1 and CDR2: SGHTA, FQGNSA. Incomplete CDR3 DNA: TGTGCCAGCTCCTCGTGGGGGGGACAGGGTGAG. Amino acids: CASSSWGGQGE. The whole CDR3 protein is CASSSWGGQGEQFF.

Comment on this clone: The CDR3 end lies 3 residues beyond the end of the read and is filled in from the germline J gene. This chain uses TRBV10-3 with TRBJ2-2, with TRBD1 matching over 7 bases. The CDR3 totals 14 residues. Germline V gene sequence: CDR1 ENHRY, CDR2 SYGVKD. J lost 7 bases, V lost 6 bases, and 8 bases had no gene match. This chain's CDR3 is CAISDYRGRGELFF. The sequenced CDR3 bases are TGTGCCATCAGCGACTACAGGGGTCGCGGGGAG.

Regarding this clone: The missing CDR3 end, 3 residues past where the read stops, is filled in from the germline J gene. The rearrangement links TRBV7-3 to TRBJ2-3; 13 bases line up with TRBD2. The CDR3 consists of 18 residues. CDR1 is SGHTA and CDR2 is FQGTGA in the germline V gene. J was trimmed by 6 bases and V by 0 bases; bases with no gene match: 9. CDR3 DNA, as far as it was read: TGTGCCAGCAGCTTAACGGGGACTAGCGGGAATACTAGGGATACG. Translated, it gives CASSLTGTSGNTRDT. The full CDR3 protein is CASSLTGTSGNTRDTQYF.

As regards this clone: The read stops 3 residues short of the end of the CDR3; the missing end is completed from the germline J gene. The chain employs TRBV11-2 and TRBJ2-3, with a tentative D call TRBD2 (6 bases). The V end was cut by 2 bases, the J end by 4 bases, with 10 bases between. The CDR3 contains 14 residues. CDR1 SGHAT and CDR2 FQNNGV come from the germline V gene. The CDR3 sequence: CASSLKAGADTQYF. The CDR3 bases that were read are TGTGCCAGCAGCTTAAAAGCGGGCGCAGATACG.

Incomplete CDR3 DNA: TGTGCCAGTAGTAAACCGGACAGGGGC. Translated: CASSKPDRG. The entire CDR3 sequence reads CASSKPDRGYTF. The V gene is TRBV19, the J gene TRBJ1-2; 7 nucleotides align to TRBD1. Sequencing ends 3 residues short of the CDR3 end; the germline J gene provides the rest. This CDR3 spans 12 amino acids. Looked up from germline, CDR1 is LNHDA and CDR2 is SQIVND (reference sequence). Full variable domain (rest looked up from reference TRBV19 and TRBJ1-2): DGGITQSPKYLFRKEGQNVTLSCEQNLNHDAMYWYRQDPGQGLRLIYYSQIVNDFQKGDIAEGYSVSREKKESFPLTVTSAQKNPTAFYLCASSKPDRGYTFGSGTRLTVV.

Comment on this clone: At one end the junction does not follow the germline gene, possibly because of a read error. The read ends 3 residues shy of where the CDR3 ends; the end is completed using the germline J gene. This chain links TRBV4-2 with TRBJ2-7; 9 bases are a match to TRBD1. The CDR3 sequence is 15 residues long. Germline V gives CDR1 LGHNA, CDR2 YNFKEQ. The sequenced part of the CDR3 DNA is TGCGCCAGCAGCCAGGACAGGGGCCCTTCCTACGAG. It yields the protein CASSQDRGPSYE. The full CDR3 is CASSQDRGPSYEQYF.

The sequenced CDR3 bases are TGTGCCAGCAGCTTGGGGCGGGGGGGCAGTGAG. Translation gives CASSLGRGGSE. Given in full, the CDR3 is CASSLGRGGSEQFF. The chain is built from TRBV5-6 and TRBJ2-1; 9 bases fit TRBD2. The sequence runs out 3 residues before the end of the CDR3; the remainder is reconstructed from the germline J gene. V lost 0 bases, J lost 9 bases, and 4 bases stayed unmatched. This CDR3 is built from 14 residues. From germline, CDR1 is SGHDT and CDR2 YYEEEE.

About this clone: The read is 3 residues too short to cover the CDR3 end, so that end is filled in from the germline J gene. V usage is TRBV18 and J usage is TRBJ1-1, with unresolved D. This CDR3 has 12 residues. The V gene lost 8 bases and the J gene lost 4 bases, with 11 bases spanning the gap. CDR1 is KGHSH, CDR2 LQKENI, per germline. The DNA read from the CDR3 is TGTGCCAGCCGACGGTCAGGCACTGAA. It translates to CASRRSGTE. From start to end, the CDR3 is CASRRSGTEAFF.

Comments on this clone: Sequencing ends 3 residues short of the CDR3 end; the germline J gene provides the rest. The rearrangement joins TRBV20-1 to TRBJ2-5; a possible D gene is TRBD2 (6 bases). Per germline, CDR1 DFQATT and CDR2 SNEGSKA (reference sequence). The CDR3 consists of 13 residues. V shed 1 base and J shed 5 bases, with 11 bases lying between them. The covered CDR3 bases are TGCAGTGCTAGAGCGCCAGGGAGGGAGACC. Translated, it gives CSARAPGRET. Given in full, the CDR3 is CSARAPGRETQYF.

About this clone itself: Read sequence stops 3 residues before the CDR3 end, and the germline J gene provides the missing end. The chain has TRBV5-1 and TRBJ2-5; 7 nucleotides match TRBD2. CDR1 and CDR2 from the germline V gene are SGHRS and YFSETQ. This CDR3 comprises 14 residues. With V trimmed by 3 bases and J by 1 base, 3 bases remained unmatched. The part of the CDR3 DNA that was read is TGCGCCAGCAGCTGGGGGGGACCCCAAGAGACC. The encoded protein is CASSWGGPQET. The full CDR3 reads CASSWGGPQETQYF.

The CDR3 sequence is CASSIQGAGTDTQYF. The sequenced part of the CDR3 DNA is TGTGCCAGTAGTATCCAGGGGGCGGGTACAGATACG. The J gene is TRBJ2-3, the V gene TRBV19; TRBD1 matches at 8 bases. The read is 3 residues too short to cover the CDR3 end, so that end is filled in from the germline J gene. The CDR3 runs 15 residues. Germline values: CDR1 LNHDA, CDR2 SQIVND (reference sequence). V lost 3 bases to trimming and J lost 3 bases; unmatched junction nucleotides: 5.

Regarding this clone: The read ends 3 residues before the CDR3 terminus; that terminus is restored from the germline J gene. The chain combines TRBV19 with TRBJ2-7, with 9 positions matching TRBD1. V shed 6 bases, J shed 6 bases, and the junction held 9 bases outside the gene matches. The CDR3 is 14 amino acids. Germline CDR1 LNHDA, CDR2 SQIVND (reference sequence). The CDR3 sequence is CASSTGTGIGEQYF. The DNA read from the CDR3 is TGTGCCAGTAGCACCGGGACAGGGATCGGCGAG.

The CDR3 reads CSARRLAETQYF. The sequenced CDR3 bases are TGCAGTGCTAGAAGGCTAGCGGAGACG. J is TRBJ2-3 and V is TRBV20-1; TRBD2 matches 7 bases. The read is 3 residues too short to cover the CDR3 end, so that end is filled in from the germline J gene. The CDR3 has 12 residues. Germline CDR1 and CDR2: DFQATT and SNEGSKA (reference sequence).

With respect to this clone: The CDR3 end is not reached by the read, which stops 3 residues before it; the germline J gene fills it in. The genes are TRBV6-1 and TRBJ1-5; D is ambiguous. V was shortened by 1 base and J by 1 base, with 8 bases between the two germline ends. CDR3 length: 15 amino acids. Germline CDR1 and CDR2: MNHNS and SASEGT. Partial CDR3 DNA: TGTGCCAGCAGTGAAGTAGGGCGAAGCAATCAGCCC. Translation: CASSEVGRSNQP. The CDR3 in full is CASSEVGRSNQPQHF.

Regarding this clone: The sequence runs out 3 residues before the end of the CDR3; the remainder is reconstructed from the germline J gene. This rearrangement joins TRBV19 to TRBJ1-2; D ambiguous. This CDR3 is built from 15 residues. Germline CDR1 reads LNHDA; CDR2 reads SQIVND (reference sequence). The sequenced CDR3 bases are TGTGCCAGTAGTATAACTAGCGGAAACACAGATACC. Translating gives CASSITSGNTDT. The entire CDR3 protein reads CASSITSGNTDTYTF.

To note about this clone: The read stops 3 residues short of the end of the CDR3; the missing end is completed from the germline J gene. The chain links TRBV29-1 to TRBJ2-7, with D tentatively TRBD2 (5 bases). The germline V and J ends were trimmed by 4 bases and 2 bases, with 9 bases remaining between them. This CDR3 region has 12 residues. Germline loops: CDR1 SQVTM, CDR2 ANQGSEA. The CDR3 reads CSVGEGAYEQYF. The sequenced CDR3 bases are TGCAGCGTTGGTGAGGGTGCCTACGAG.

The CDR3 reads CSARQPNQPQHF. The sequenced part of the CDR3 DNA is TGCAGCGCACGACAGCCCAATCAGCCC. This chain links TRBV29-1 with TRBJ1-5; the D gene is possibly TRBD1 (5 bases). The read halts 3 residues ahead of the CDR3 end, with the missing end drawn from the germline J gene. In germline, CDR1 is SQVTM, CDR2 ANQGSEA. Trimming pared 7 bases from V and 3 bases from J, leaving 10 bases between. The CDR3 consists of 12 residues.

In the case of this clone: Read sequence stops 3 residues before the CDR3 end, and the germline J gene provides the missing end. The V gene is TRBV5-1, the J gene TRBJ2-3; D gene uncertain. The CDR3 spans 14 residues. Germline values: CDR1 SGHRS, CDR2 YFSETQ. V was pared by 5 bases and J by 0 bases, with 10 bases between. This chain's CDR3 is CASRARLSTDTQYF. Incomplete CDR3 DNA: TGCGCCAGCAGGGCTCGACTTAGCACAGATACG.

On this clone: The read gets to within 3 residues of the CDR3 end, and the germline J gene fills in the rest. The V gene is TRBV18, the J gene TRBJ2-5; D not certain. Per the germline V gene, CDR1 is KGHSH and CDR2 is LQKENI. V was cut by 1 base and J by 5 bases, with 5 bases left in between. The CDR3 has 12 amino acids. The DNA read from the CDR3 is TGTGCCAGCTCACCACAACTTGAGACC. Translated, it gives CASSPQLET. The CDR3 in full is CASSPQLETQYF.

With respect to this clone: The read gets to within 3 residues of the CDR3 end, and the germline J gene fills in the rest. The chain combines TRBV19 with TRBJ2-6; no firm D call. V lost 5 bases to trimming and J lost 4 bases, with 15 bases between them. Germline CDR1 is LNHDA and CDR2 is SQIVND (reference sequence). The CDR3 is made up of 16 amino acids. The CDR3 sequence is CASSPISDSGANVLTF. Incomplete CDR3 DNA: TGTGCCAGTAGTCCCATTTCTGACTCCGGGGCCAACGTC.

The CDR3 spells CASSLTGGHLNEQFF. The covered CDR3 bases are TGTGCCAGCAGCCTGACAGGGGGTCATCTCAATGAG. This chain links TRBV7-3 with TRBJ2-1, with 9 bases lining up with TRBD1. The sequence runs out 3 residues before the end of the CDR3; the remainder is reconstructed from the germline J gene. J gave up 6 bases and V 5 bases, and 8 bases lay outside the gene matches. This CDR3 is built from 15 residues. CDR1 SGHTA and CDR2 FQGTGA come from the germline V gene. The full variable domain, completed using reference TRBV7-3 and TRBJ2-1, is GAGVSQTPSNKVTEKGKYVELRCDPISGHTALYWYRQSLGQGPEFLIYFQGTGAADDSGLPNDRFFAVRPEGSVSTLKIQRTERGDSAVYLCASSLTGGHLNEQFFGPGTRLTVL.

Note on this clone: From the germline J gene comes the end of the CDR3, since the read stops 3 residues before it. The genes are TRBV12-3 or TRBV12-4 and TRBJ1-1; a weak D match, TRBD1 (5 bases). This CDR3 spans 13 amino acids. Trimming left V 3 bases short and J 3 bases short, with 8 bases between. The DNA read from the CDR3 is TGTGCCAGCAGTTTGACGACAGACACTGAA. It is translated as CASSLTTDTE. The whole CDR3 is CASSLTTDTEAFF.